The rows below give T cell receptor beta chains drawn from one sample of a study of neoadjuvant anti-PD-1 for oral cavity cancer. Clones were read by immunoSEQ multiplex PCR, and TCRdb kept only the in-frame ones, dropping some. The sample has about 14,000 clones; over 55% are singletons. The source material was PBMCs, sampled after nivolumab (anti-PD-1) treatment. Source of these receptors: a person aged 35 to 85 with oral cavity squamous cell carcinoma. CDR3s include the opening cysteine and the closing phenylalanine or tryptophan. The D gene is left open where the match is weak. Clone size appears in some rows only: once, few, many, or a class for an expanded clone.

V gene	D gene	clone size	J gene	CDR3 protein	CDR3 DNA
TRBV9	TRBD2	NA	TRBJ2-1	CASTAPGSGTGSEQFF	TGTGCCAGCACCGCCCCCGGTAGCGGGACCGGGAGTGAGCAGTTCTTC
TRBV5-4	NA	few	TRBJ1-2	CASSPKGGASGYTF	TGTGCCAGCAGCCCGAAAGGGGGGGCCTCTGGCTACACCTTC
TRBV11-3	TRBD1	NA	TRBJ2-7	CASSLNQGAHEQYF	TGTGCCAGCAGCTTGAATCAGGGGGCTCATGAGCAGTACTTC
TRBV19	NA	NA	TRBJ1-1	CASSDTGNTEAFF	TGTGCCAGTAGTGACACAGGGAACACTGAAGCTTTCTTT
TRBV2	TRBD2	NA	TRBJ2-7	CASMATSGRNEQYF	TGTGCCAGCATGGCGACTAGCGGGAGAAACGAGCAGTACTTC
TRBV29-1	NA	NA	TRBJ1-2	CSVDTQGGGTF	TGCAGCGTCGACACTCAGGGAGGGGGCACCTTC
TRBV5-1	NA	NA	TRBJ2-5	CASSLEGSTQETQYF	TGCGCCAGCAGCTTGGAAGGCAGCACTCAAGAGACCCAGTACTTC
TRBV27	NA	NA	TRBJ2-1	CASNRGGAPYNEQFF	TGTGCCAGCAATCGCGGAGGGGCCCCCTACAATGAGCAGTTCTTC
TRBV5-1	NA	NA	TRBJ2-1	CASSLVAGNAHNEQFF	TGCGCCAGCAGCTTGGTGGCGGGAAACGCCCACAATGAGCAGTTCTTC
TRBV5-1	NA	NA	TRBJ2-2	CASSFGSRGTNTGELFF	TGCGCCAGCAGCTTCGGGAGTAGGGGGACGAACACCGGGGAGCTGTTTTTT
TRBV5-6	TRBD2	NA	TRBJ2-7	CASSSPAGDYEQYF	TGTGCCAGCAGCAGCCCGGCGGGGGACTACGAGCAGTACTTC
TRBV9	NA	NA	TRBJ2-7	CASSVAPTRPEQYF	TGTGCCAGCAGCGTAGCACCAACTAGACCCGAGCAGTACTTC
TRBV29-1	NA	once	TRBJ2-7	CSVFTDDYEQYF	TGCAGCGTTTTCACAGATGACTACGAGCAGTACTTC
TRBV5-1	TRBD2	NA	TRBJ2-5	CASSFPAGGYQETQYF	TGCGCCAGCAGCTTTCCGGCGGGAGGGTACCAAGAGACCCAGTACTTC
TRBV5-1	NA	NA	TRBJ2-5	CASSLERGNQETQYF	TGCGCCAGCAGCTTGGAGAGAGGGAACCAAGAGACCCAGTACTTC
TRBV29-1	NA	NA	TRBJ1-1	CSVGGGGGGYMNTEAFF	TGCAGCGTTGGAGGAGGTGGGGGTGGATACATGAACACTGAAGCTTTCTTT
TRBV6-5	NA	NA	TRBJ1-2	CASRPGTRSHYGYTF	TGTGCCAGCAGGCCCGGGACAAGGAGTCACTATGGCTACACCTTC
TRBV27	TRBD2	NA	TRBJ2-5	CASSPHGLEETQYF	TGTGCCAGCAGCCCCCACGGACTAGAAGAGACCCAGTACTTC
TRBV11-2	NA	NA	TRBJ2-1	CASSSRPGQNSYNEQFF	TGTGCCAGCAGCTCCCGTCCGGGGCAGAACAGTTACAATGAGCAGTTCTTC
TRBV6-4	NA	few	TRBJ2-1	CASSDSTPNEQFF	TGTGCCAGCAGTGACTCGACTCCCAATGAGCAGTTCTTC
TRBV27	TRBD1	NA	TRBJ1-1	CASSPAPTGEAFF	TGTGCCAGCAGTCCAGCCCCGACAGGGGAAGCTTTCTTT
TRBV7-6	TRBD1	NA	TRBJ2-5	CASSLIGTGVRETQYF	TGTGCCAGCAGCTTAATAGGGACAGGGGTAAGAGAGACCCAGTACTTC
TRBV2	NA	few	TRBJ2-3	CASRVSTDTQYF	TGTGCCAGCAGGGTTAGCACAGATACGCAGTATTTT
TRBV5-1	TRBD2	NA	TRBJ2-7	CASSSSSGGTYEQYF	TGCGCCAGCAGCTCGTCTAGCGGGGGGACCTACGAGCAGTACTTC
TRBV5-4	TRBD1	NA	TRBJ1-1	CASTLQGGVTEAFF	TGTGCCAGCACCCTCCAGGGGGGCGTCACTGAAGCTTTCTTT
TRBV7-6	NA	NA	TRBJ2-6	CASAAGANVLTF	TGTGCCTCCGCAGCTGGGGCCAACGTCCTGACTTTC
TRBV4-1	TRBD2	few	TRBJ2-3	CASSATTSEADTQYF	TGCGCCAGCAGCGCAACGACTAGCGAGGCAGATACGCAGTATTTT
TRBV4-1	TRBD2	NA	TRBJ2-1	CASSQPLAGANNEQFF	TGCGCCAGCAGCCAACCCCTAGCGGGGGCCAACAATGAGCAGTTCTTC
TRBV27	NA	few	TRBJ2-7	CASSPGAMNYEQYF	TGTGCCAGCAGCCCGGGGGCGATGAACTACGAGCAGTACTTC
TRBV2	NA	once	TRBJ1-2	CASSEGPGVGYGYTF	TGTGCCAGCAGTGAAGGTCCAGGGGTGGGCTATGGCTACACCTTC